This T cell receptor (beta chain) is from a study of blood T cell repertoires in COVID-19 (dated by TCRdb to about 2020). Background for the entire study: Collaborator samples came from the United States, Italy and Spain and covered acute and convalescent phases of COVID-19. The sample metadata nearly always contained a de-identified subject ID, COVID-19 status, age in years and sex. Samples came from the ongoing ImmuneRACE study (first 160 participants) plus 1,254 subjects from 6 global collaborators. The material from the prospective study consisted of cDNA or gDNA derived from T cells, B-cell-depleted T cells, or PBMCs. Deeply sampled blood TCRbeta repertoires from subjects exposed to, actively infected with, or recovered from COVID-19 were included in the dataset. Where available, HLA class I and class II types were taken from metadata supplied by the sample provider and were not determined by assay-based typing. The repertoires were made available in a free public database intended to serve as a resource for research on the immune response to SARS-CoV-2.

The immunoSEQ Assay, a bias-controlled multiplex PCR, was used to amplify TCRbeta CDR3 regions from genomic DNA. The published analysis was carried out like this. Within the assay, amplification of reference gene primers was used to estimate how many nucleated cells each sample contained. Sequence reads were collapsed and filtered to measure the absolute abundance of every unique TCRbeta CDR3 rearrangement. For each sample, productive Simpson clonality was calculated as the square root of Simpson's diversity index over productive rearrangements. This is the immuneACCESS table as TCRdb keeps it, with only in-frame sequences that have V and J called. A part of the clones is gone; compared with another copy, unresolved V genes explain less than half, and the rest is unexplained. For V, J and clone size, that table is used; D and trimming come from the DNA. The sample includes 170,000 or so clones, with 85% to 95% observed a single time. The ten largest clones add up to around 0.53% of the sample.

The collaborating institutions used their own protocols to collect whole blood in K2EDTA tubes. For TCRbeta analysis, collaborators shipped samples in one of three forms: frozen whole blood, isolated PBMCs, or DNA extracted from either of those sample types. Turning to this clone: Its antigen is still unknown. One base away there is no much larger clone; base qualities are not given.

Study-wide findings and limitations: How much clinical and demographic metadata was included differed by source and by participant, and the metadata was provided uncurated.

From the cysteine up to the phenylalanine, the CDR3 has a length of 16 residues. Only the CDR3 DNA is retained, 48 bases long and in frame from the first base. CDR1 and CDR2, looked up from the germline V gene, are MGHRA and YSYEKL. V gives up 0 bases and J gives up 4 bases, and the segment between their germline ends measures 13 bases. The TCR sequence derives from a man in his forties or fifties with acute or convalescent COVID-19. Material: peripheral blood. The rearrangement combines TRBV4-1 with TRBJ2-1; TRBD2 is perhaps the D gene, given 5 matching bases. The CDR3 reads CASSQDGAGIYNEQFF. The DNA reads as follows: TGCGCCAGCAGCCAAGACGGCGCGGGTATATACAATGAGCAGTTCTTC.